The 25 T cell receptor beta chains given below trace back to one sample, sequenced in a study of T cells after yellow fever vaccination. MiXCR, run by TCRdb on the 5' RACE reads, gives a single entry per CDR3 protein. Of 170,000 or so distinct CDR3 sequences in the sample, approximately 9.9% were seen once. The sequenced sample was CD8+ T cells sorted from PBMCs, obtained 45 days after the yellow fever booster vaccination. These receptors all come from a young man who received the YFV17D yellow fever vaccine.

The chain employs TRBV7-2 and TRBJ1-1, with unresolved D. Germline lookup yields CDR1 SGHTA and CDR2 FQGNSA. The V end was cut by 5 bases, the J end by 4 bases, with 17 bases between. The CDR3 spans 15 residues. The CDR3 DNA sequence: TGTGCCAGCAGCCTCCTCCGACCAGGAGGCACTGAAGCTTTCTTT. It translates to CASSLLRPGGTEAFF.

This rearrangement joins TRBV3-1 to TRBJ1-1, with TRBD1 identical over 9 bases. The junction had 9 bases not matched to a gene; V was cut back by 0 bases and J by 4 bases. The CDR3 has 17 amino acids. Looked up from germline, CDR1 is LGHDT and CDR2 is YNNKEL (reference sequence). In DNA, the CDR3 is TGTGCCAGCAGCCAAGATCTTGGACAGGGGACGGGCACTGAAGCTTTCTTT. Protein: CASSQDLGQGTGTEAFF.

The chain recombines TRBV6-2 or TRBV6-3 with TRBJ2-3; D gene unclear. There are 13 residues in the CDR3. V was trimmed by 8 bases and J by 4 bases, leaving 13 bases between them. Germline values: CDR1 MNHEY, CDR2 SVGEGT. CDR3 amino acids: CASQPTLPDTQYF. Written as DNA, the CDR3 is TGTGCCAGCCAGCCTACCCTTCCAGATACGCAGTATTTT.

The V gene is TRBV6-2 or TRBV6-3, the J gene TRBJ2-3, with 8 positions matching TRBD2. The germline CDR1 and CDR2 sequences are MNHEY and SVGEGT. This CDR3 contains 14 residues. The V gene end was trimmed by 6 bases and the J gene end by 6 bases; junction bases not matched to a gene: 8. The CDR3: CASSASGGSDTQYF. CDR3 DNA: TGTGCCAGCAGCGCAAGCGGGGGAAGCGATACGCAGTATTTT.

The CDR3 DNA reads TGTGCCAGCGGTAAGGGGACTAGCGCCACAGATACGCAGTATTTT. Encoded protein: CASGKGTSATDTQYF. The chain combines TRBV6-2 or TRBV6-3 with TRBJ2-3, with TRBD2 matching over 10 bases. Germline values: CDR1 MNHEY, CDR2 SVGEGT. CDR3 length: 15 residues. J gave up 2 bases and V 8 bases, and 7 bases lay outside the gene matches.

V is TRBV4-1 and J is TRBJ1-4, with D uncertain. CDR1 and CDR2 from the germline V gene are MGHRA and YSYEKL. V gave up 0 bases and J gave up 5 bases, with 13 bases separating them. CDR3 size: 16 residues. CDR3 in amino acids: CASSQEGSRPNEKLFF. The CDR3 bases are TGCGCCAGCAGCCAAGAGGGCAGCAGACCCAATGAAAAACTGTTTTTT.

The chain is built from TRBV28 and TRBJ1-6; no definite D call. Per germline, CDR1 MDHEN and CDR2 SYDVKM. V was clipped by 4 bases and J by 3 bases, with 10 bases between them. This CDR3 has 15 residues. Here the CDR3 reads CASSWRPDYNSPLHF. In nucleotides, the CDR3 is TGTGCCAGCAGTTGGAGGCCCGACTATAATTCACCCCTCCACTTT.

This clonotype was counted ten times or more. V is TRBV7-9 and J is TRBJ2-3; D might be TRBD1 or TRBD2, each matching 5 bases. The CDR3 is 16 residues long. V lost 8 bases to trimming and J lost 2 bases, with 20 bases between them. The germline gives CDR1 SEHNR, CDR2 FQNEAQ (reference sequence). The CDR3 here is CASRRNRLGPTDTQYF. In nucleotides, the CDR3 is TGTGCCAGCCGGAGGAATCGCCTGGGGCCCACAGATACGCAGTATTTT. The whole variable domain, filled in from reference TRBV7-9 and TRBJ2-3, reads DTGVSQNPRHKITKRGQNVTFRCDPISEHNRLYWYRQTLGQGPEFLTYFQNEAQLEKSRLLSDRFSAERPKGSFSTLEIQRTEQGDSAMYLCASRRNRLGPTDTQYFGPGTRLTVL.

This clonotype was detected only a few times. The genes are TRBV27 and TRBJ2-3, with D unclear. The CDR3 sequence is 15 residues long. Germline assignment: CDR1 MNHEY and CDR2 SMNVEV (reference sequence). V lost 2 bases and J 3 bases, leaving 12 bases between the germline ends. CDR3 sequence: CASSLGWQRTDTQYF. Written as DNA, the CDR3 is TGTGCCAGCAGTTTAGGATGGCAGAGAACAGATACGCAGTATTTT.

This clonotype was detected only a few times. The J gene is TRBJ2-3, the V gene TRBV7-3; D possibly uses TRBD1 or TRBD2 (5 bases each). V dropped 7 bases and J dropped 3 bases, with 11 bases sitting between them. The CDR3 has 13 residues. CDR1 is SGHTA and CDR2 is FQGTGA in the germline V gene. CDR3 DNA sequence: TGTGCCAGCACAGAGGGGAATACAGATACGCAGTATTTT. It translates to CASTEGNTDTQYF.

V and J are TRBV12-3 or TRBV12-4 and TRBJ1-1; D uncertain. The CDR3 contains 14 residues. V lost 4 bases and J 1 base, leaving 10 bases between the germline ends. The CDR3 is CASSSADKNTEAFF. CDR3 bases: TGTGCCAGCAGTTCGGCAGACAAGAACACTGAAGCTTTCTTT.

This clonotype was seen repeatedly, ten times or more. V usage is TRBV15 and J usage is TRBJ2-4; D is unclear. Trimming took 1 base from V and 12 from J, leaving 13 bases between them. The CDR3 runs to 13 residues. Germline CDR1 reads LNHNV; CDR2 reads YYDKDF (reference sequence). The CDR3 sequence is CATSRGGELAQYF. The CDR3 coding sequence is TGTGCCACCAGCAGAGGTGGGGAACTGGCTCAGTACTTC. The full variable domain, in which reference TRBV15 and TRBJ2-4 provide the parts outside the CDR3, is DAMVIQNPRYQVTQFGKPVTLSCSQTLNHNVMYWYQQKSSQAPKLLFHYYDKDFNNEADTPDNFQSRRPNTSFCFLDIRSPGLGDTAMYLCATSRGGELAQYFGAGTRLSVL.

This clonotype turned up a few times. The CDR3 nucleotides read TGTGGCGTGGGGGCCAGCTCCTACAATGAGCAGTTCTTC. This codes for CGVGASSYNEQFF. The genes are TRBV6-1 and TRBJ2-1; the D gene is possibly TRBD1 (6 bases). Germline V gives CDR1 MNHNS, CDR2 SASEGT. The CDR3 spans 13 residues.

This clonotype was counted many times. This chain connects TRBV5-1 to TRBJ2-6; D not certain. CDR1 and CDR2 from the germline V gene are SGHRS and YFSETQ. V gave up 2 bases and J gave up 2 bases, with 8 bases separating them. The CDR3 sequence is 15 residues long. The CDR3 loop is CASSFRGAGANVLTF. CDR3 in DNA: TGCGCCAGCAGCTTTCGTGGAGCTGGGGCCAACGTCCTGACTTTC.

This clonotype was picked up a small number of times. J is TRBJ2-1 and V is TRBV15; TRBD1 matches at 9 bases. V trimming: 1 base; J trimming: 4 bases; junction bases outside the gene matches: 5. Germline-derived CDR1 and CDR2 are LNHNV and YYDKDF (reference sequence). The CDR3 spans 16 residues. The CDR3 coding sequence is TGTGCCACCAGCAGAGCACGGACAGGGGCATACAATGAGCAGTTCTTC. It encodes CATSRARTGAYNEQFF.

This clonotype has more than one count but fewer than ten. The V call is TRBV4-1, the J call TRBJ2-7; 9 nucleotides match TRBD1. V shed 3 bases, J shed 6 bases, and the junction held 6 bases outside the gene matches. CDR3 length: 14 residues. Looked up from germline, CDR1 is MGHRA and CDR2 is YSYEKL. CDR3 region: CASSHPGTGREQYF. The CDR3 bases are TGCGCCAGCAGCCATCCCGGGACAGGGCGCGAGCAGTACTTC.

The table lists this clonotype with a few counts. This rearrangement joins TRBV24-1 to TRBJ1-5; no reliable D call. The CDR3 covers 11 residues. V was pared by 9 bases and J by 2 bases, with 4 bases between. Germline CDR1 is KGHDR and CDR2 is SFDVKD. For the CDR3, the DNA is TGTGCCACCCGACGCAATCAGCCCCAGCATTTT. Protein product: CATRRNQPQHF.

This clonotype appeared a few times. The chain has TRBV27 and TRBJ2-7, with D possibly matching TRBD1 (7 bases). Trimming took off 3 bases at V and 0 bases at J, with 12 bases between the two ends. The CDR3 is 15 amino acids. Germline V gene lookup returns CDR1 MNHEY and CDR2 SMNVEV (reference sequence). CDR3 in amino acids: CASSFGRGDSYEQYV. The CDR3 DNA follows: TGTGCCAGCAGTTTCGGCAGGGGGGACTCCTACGAGCAGTACGTC.

In this sample, this clonotype turned up a few times. J is TRBJ2-5 and V is TRBV7-9; D is unresolved. V lost 0 bases and J 6 bases, leaving 8 bases between the germline ends. CDR1 and CDR2 from the germline V gene are SEHNR and FQNEAQ (reference sequence). CDR3 length: 13 amino acids. CDR3 in amino acids: CASSLALKQTQYF. CDR3 bases: TGTGCCAGCAGCTTAGCGCTAAAGCAGACCCAGTACTTC.

The chain is built from TRBV23-1 and TRBJ2-7, with 7 bases identical to TRBD1. TRBV23-1 is reported as an ORF; its role is uncertain. The CDR3 has 16 residues. Trimming removed 2 bases from V and 3 bases from J; junction bases left unmatched: 10. The CDR3 loop reads CASSQAWDSPYYEQYV. The CDR3 DNA is TGCGCCAGCAGTCAAGCCTGGGACAGTCCCTACTACGAGCAGTACGTC.

This chain links TRBV6-6 with TRBJ1-2; D is undetermined. Deletions cut 5 bases from V and 6 bases from J, with 4 bases between. Germline V CDR1 and CDR2: MNHNY, SVGAGI (reference sequence). The CDR3 contains 10 residues. The CDR3 DNA reads TGTGCCAGCAGTAGGAATGGCTACACCTTC. It is translated as CASSRNGYTF.

The chain combines TRBV27 with TRBJ1-5; D uncertain. In germline, CDR1 is MNHEY, CDR2 SMNVEV (reference sequence). The V gene lost 5 bases and the J gene lost 4 bases, with 9 bases spanning the gap. The CDR3 runs 13 residues. Here the CDR3 reads CASSPVLNQPQHF. The CDR3 DNA is TGTGCCAGCAGTCCCGTTTTAAATCAGCCCCAGCATTTT.

This clonotype occurred many times. The CDR3, as DNA: TGTGCCAGCAGCTTGGACGGGAGCTCCTACAATGAGCAGTTCTTC. Translating gives CASSLDGSSYNEQFF. The chain combines TRBV27 with TRBJ2-1; tentatively, D is TRBD2 (6 bases). V lost 6 bases and J lost 0, with 12 bases in between. The CDR3 sequence is 15 residues long. Germline values: CDR1 MNHEY, CDR2 SMNVEV (reference sequence).

This chain links TRBV29-1 with TRBJ2-2, with a tentative D call TRBD1 (6 bases). The CDR3 sequence is 16 residues long. V was cut by 7 bases and J by 6 bases, with 24 bases left in between. Germline V gene lookup returns CDR1 SQVTM and CDR2 ANQGSEA. CDR3 sequence: CSAALWQGPRAGELFF. CDR3 bases: TGCAGCGCCGCGCTATGGCAGGGGCCCAGGGCCGGGGAGCTGTTTTTT.

This clonotype was detected many times. The J gene is TRBJ1-2, the V gene TRBV18; D gene uncertain. V lost 3 bases, J lost 2 bases, and 4 bases lay in between. This CDR3 contains 12 residues. Germline lookup yields CDR1 KGHSH and CDR2 LQKENI. DNA for the CDR3: TGTGCCAGCTCACCTCACAACTATGGCTACACCTTC. Protein product: CASSPHNYGYTF.